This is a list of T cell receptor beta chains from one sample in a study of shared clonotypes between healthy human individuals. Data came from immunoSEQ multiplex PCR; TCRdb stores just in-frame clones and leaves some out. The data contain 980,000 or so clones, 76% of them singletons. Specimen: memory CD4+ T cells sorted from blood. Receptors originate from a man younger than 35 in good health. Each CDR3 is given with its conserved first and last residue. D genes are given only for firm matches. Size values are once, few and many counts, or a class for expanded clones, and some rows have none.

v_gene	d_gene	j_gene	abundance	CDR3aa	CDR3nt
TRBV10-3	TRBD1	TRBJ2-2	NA	CAISGRDRNTGELFF	TGTGCCATCAGTGGCCGGGACAGAAACACCGGGGAGCTGTTTTTT
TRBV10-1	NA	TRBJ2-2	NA	CASSWGTNTGELFF	TGCGCCAGCAGTTGGGGGACGAACACCGGGGAGCTGTTTTTT
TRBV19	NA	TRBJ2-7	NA	CASSMPGAFSYEQYF	TGTGCCAGTAGTATGCCAGGGGCCTTCTCCTACGAGCAGTACTTC
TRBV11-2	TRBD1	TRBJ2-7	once	CASSPGTGGEQYF	TGTGCCAGCAGCCCGGGGACAGGGGGCGAGCAGTACTTC
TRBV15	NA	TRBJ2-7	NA	CATSRVRPPTKYSYEQYF	TGTGCCACCAGCAGAGTAAGGCCGCCAACCAAATACTCCTACGAGCAGTACTTC
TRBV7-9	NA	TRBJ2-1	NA	CASSLGRERNEQFF	TGTGCCAGCAGCTTAGGTCGCGAGAGGAATGAGCAGTTCTTC
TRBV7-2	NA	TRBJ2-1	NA	CASSLAGSSYNEQFF	TGTGCCAGCAGCTTAGCGGGGAGTTCCTACAATGAGCAGTTCTTC
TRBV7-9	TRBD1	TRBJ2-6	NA	CASVRDRGSGANVLTF	TGTGCCAGCGTCCGGGACAGGGGATCCGGGGCCAACGTCCTGACTTTC
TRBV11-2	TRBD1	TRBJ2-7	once	CASSLGAGGPYEQYF	TGTGCCAGCAGCTTAGGGGCAGGGGGCCCCTACGAGCAGTACTTC
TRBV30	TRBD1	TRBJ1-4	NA	CAWDRGEGEKLFF	TGTGCCTGGGACAGGGGGGAAGGTGAAAAACTGTTTTTT
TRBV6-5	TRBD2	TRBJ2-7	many	CASSSFRPGGAYEQYF	TGTGCCAGCAGTTCTTTTCGTCCGGGAGGGGCCTACGAGCAGTACTTC
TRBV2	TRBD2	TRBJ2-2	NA	CASSGTSGKTGELFF	TGTGCCAGCAGCGGGACTAGCGGGAAAACCGGGGAGCTGTTTTTT
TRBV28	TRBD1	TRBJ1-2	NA	CASSLEQGARGYTF	TGTGCCAGCAGTTTGGAACAGGGGGCGCGTGGCTACACCTTC
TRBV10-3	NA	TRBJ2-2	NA	CAISGPGSTGELFF	TGTGCCATCAGTGGGCCGGGGAGCACCGGGGAGCTGTTTTTT
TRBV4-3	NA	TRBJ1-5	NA	CASSQAVAGNLNQPQHF	TGCGCCAGCAGCCAAGCTGTCGCAGGGAACTTAAATCAGCCCCAGCATTTT
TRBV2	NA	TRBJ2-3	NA	CASSVLYTDTQYF	TGTGCCAGCAGTGTTCTGTACACAGATACGCAGTATTTT
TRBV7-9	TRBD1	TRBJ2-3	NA	CASSSSYRGLRNTQYF	TGTGCCAGCAGCTCGTCTTACAGGGGGCTACGAAATACGCAGTATTTT
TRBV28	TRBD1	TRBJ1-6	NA	CASRPQAGQGNSPLHF	TGTGCCAGCCGACCTCAAGCGGGACAGGGTAATTCACCCCTCCACTTT
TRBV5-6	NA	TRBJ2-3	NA	CASSLLGVGTDTQYF	TGTGCCAGCAGCTTGCTTGGGGTCGGCACAGATACGCAGTATTTT
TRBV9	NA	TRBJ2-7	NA	CARTSDRDTYEQYF	TGTGCCAGAACTTCCGACAGAGATACCTACGAGCAGTACTTC
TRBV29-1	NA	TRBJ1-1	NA	CSARAVNTEAFF	TGCAGCGCGCGAGCAGTGAACACTGAAGCTTTCTTT
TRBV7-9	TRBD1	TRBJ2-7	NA	CASSPRQGQVHEQYF	TGTGCCAGCAGCCCCCGACAGGGGCAAGTACACGAGCAGTACTTC
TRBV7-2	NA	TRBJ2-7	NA	CASSLVGDKPYEQYF	TGTGCCAGCAGCCTGGTGGGGGACAAACCCTACGAGCAGTACTTC
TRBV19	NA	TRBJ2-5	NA	CASSSGRGGQETQYF	TGTGCCAGTAGCTCAGGCCGGGGAGGACAAGAGACCCAGTACTTC
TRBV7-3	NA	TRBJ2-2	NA	CASSSGQGGAGELFF	TGTGCCAGCAGCTCCGGACAGGGAGGGGCCGGGGAGCTGTTTTTT
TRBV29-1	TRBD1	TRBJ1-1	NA	CSANRGATENTEAFF	TGCAGCGCCAACAGGGGAGCCACAGAGAACACTGAAGCTTTCTTT
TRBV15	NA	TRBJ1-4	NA	CATNKGSNEKLFF	TGTGCCACCAACAAGGGATCTAATGAAAAACTGTTTTTT
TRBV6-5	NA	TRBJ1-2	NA	CAASGGNNYGYTF	TGTGCCGCATCCGGGGGAAATAACTATGGCTACACCTTC
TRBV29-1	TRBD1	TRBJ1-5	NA	CSTRTGPNQPQHF	TGCAGCACTAGGACAGGGCCAAATCAGCCCCAGCATTTT
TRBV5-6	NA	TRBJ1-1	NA	CASSFYRRTLGTEAFF	TGTGCCAGCAGCTTTTACAGAAGAACTTTGGGGACTGAAGCTTTCTTT
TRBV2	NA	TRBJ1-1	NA	CASSGQGRKTEAFF	TGTGCCAGCAGTGGGCAGGGAAGAAAGACTGAAGCTTTCTTT
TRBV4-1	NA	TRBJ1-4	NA	CASSQSGTGNEKLFF	TGCGCCAGCAGCCAATCCGGGACGGGCAATGAAAAACTGTTTTTT
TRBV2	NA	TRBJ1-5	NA	CASSRESLNQPQHF	TGTGCCAGCAGTCGGGAGAGCCTCAATCAGCCCCAGCATTTT
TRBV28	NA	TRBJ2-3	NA	CASTTRADTQYF	TGTGCCAGCACCACTCGGGCAGATACGCAGTATTTT
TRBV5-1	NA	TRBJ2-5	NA	CASSSGYTIQETQYF	TGCGCCAGCAGCTCGGGGTATACAATCCAAGAGACCCAGTACTTC
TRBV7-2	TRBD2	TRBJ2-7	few	CASSPGLAGTYEQYF	TGTGCCAGCAGCCCGGGACTAGCGGGAACCTACGAGCAGTACTTC
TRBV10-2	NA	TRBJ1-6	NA	CASSENDTNSPLHF	TGCGCCAGCAGTGAGAACGATACAAATTCACCCCTCCACTTT
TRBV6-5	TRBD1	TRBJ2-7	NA	CASRTGIGYEQYF	TGTGCCAGCAGGACAGGGATCGGCTACGAGCAGTACTTC
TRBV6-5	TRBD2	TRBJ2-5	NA	CASSFTRGARETQYF	TGTGCCAGCAGTTTCACGCGGGGGGCCAGGGAGACCCAGTACTTC
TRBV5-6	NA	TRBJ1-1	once	CASAVTGANEAFF	TGTGCCAGCGCTGTGACCGGGGCGAATGAAGCTTTCTTT
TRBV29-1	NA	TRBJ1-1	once	CSVEKPGNTEAFF	TGCAGCGTTGAAAAGCCGGGGAACACTGAAGCTTTCTTT
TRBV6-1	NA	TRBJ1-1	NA	CASSVGSPTEAFF	TGTGCCAGCAGTGTAGGGTCCCCCACTGAAGCTTTCTTT
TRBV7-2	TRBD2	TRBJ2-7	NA	CASSLVEAGGSYEQYF	TGTGCCAGCAGCTTAGTAGAAGCGGGAGGCTCCTACGAGCAGTACTTC
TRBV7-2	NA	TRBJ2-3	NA	CASSLYMADTQYF	TGTGCCAGCAGCTTATATATGGCAGATACGCAGTATTTT